Listed below are T cell receptor beta chains from one sample, sequenced in a study of cytomegalovirus exposure and HLA in healthy donors. Here immunoSEQ multiplex PCR was the method, and the copy in TCRdb shows in-frame clones only, minus some. Of some 310,000 clones in the sample, roughly 90% were seen once. The sequencing input was PBMCs. The receptor set was obtained from a man in his thirties or forties in good health and CMV-seronegative. CDR3s include the opening cysteine and the closing phenylalanine or tryptophan. A D gene is named only where the DNA matches it firmly. The size field is filled for only some rows; it gives once, few, many or a size class.

v_gene	j_gene	abundance	d_gene	CDR3nt	CDR3aa
TRBV11-2	TRBJ2-1	.	TRBD1	TGTGCCAGCAGCCCCTATACAGGGGACAATGAGCAGTTCTTC	CASSPYTGDNEQFF
TRBV29-1	TRBJ2-1	once	TRBD2	TGCAGCGTTGAAGGGGCTAGCGGGGGGGCGTACAATGAGCAGTTCTTC	CSVEGASGGAYNEQFF
TRBV4-3	TRBJ1-1	.	.	TGCGCCAGCAGCCCCAGGGGAGTTGGAACTGAAGCTTTCTTT	CASSPRGVGTEAFF
TRBV30	TRBJ1-1	.	.	TGTGCCTGGATAGGACTCACAGCCACTGAAGCTTTCTTT	CAWIGLTATEAFF
TRBV7-7	TRBJ2-5	.	TRBD1	TGTGCCAGCAGCCCCGGGACAGGGGTTCAAGAGACCCAGTACTTC	CASSPGTGVQETQYF
TRBV29-1	TRBJ1-2	.	.	TGCAGCGTCCCTCACACAGAAAGTAACTATGGCTACACCTTC	CSVPHTESNYGYTF
TRBV19	TRBJ2-7	.	TRBD1	TGTGCCAGTAGTATCGACAGGGTAACCTACGAGCAGTACTTC	CASSIDRVTYEQYF
TRBV28	TRBJ1-3	once	.	TGTGCCAGCAGTTTACTTCAGGGAACTGGAAACACCATATATTTT	CASSLLQGTGNTIYF
TRBV6-5	TRBJ1-3	.	.	TGTGCCAGCAGAGAACAGGGCTTTGGAAACACCATATATTTT	CASREQGFGNTIYF
TRBV27	TRBJ2-6	.	.	TGTGCCAGCAGTTTGCAGTCGTGGGCGCCGGGGGCCAACGTCCTGACTTTC	CASSLQSWAPGANVLTF
TRBV11-2	TRBJ2-1	once	TRBD1	TGTGCCAGCAGCCCGTACAGGGGGAATGAGCAGTTCTTC	CASSPYRGNEQFF
TRBV4-1	TRBJ1-3	.	.	TGCGCCAGCAGCCAAGATGCTGGACAGCTTTATGGAAACACCATATATTTT	CASSQDAGQLYGNTIYF
TRBV5-1	TRBJ1-1	.	.	TGCGCCAGCAAACAAGCCAGGGAAAACACTGAAGCTTTCTTT	CASKQARENTEAFF
TRBV9	TRBJ2-1	.	TRBD2	TGTGCCAGCAGCGTCCGGGAGTGGGTTAGCGGGACCCCCACGAGGGGTGAGCAGTTCTTC	CASSVREWVSGTPTRGEQFF
TRBV7-9	TRBJ2-3	.	TRBD2	TGTGCCAGCAGCTATGGACTAGCGGGGGGAAGCACAGATACGCAGTATTTT	CASSYGLAGGSTDTQYF
TRBV7-2	TRBJ2-7	.	.	TGTGCCAGCAGCTTGAGCGGTGCGGGAACCTCCTACGAGCAGTACTTC	CASSLSGAGTSYEQYF
TRBV5-1	TRBJ2-7	.	TRBD1	TGCGCCAGCAGCTTGCCCCCCGGGACAGGGGACTCCTACGAGCAGTACTTC	CASSLPPGTGDSYEQYF
TRBV18	TRBJ2-7	once	.	TGTGCCAGCTCACCAACTCAATACGAGCAGTACTTC	CASSPTQYEQYF
TRBV19	TRBJ2-7	.	.	TGTGCCAGTAGTAGGCAGGGGATCCACGAGCAGTACTTC	CASSRQGIHEQYF
TRBV6-1	TRBJ1-2	.	TRBD1	TGTGCCGGACTCCGGGACAGGGGTGACTATGGCTACACCTTC	CAGLRDRGDYGYTF
TRBV27	TRBJ2-3	.	TRBD2	TGTGCCAGCAGTTTATCGATAGCGGGGGGGCTTTTTAGCACAGATACGCAGTATTTT	CASSLSIAGGLFSTDTQYF
TRBV6-6	TRBJ2-1	.	TRBD1	TGTGCCAGCAGGACAGGGGAGGCCTACAATGAGCAGTTCTTC	CASRTGEAYNEQFF
TRBV7-2	TRBJ1-5	.	.	TGTGCCAGCAGCTTAGTACAGGATCAGCCCCAGCATTTT	CASSLVQDQPQHF
TRBV4-1	TRBJ2-7	.	.	TGCGCCAGCAGTCCCGATAAAACAGGTTTGTCCTACGAGCAGTACTTC	CASSPDKTGLSYEQYF
TRBV6-5	TRBJ2-3	.	.	TGTGCCAGCAGCCAAAAGAGGGATACGCAGTATTTT	CASSQKRDTQYF
TRBV6-1	TRBJ1-6	.	TRBD1	TGTGCCACCCAGGGGGGACATAATTCACCCCTCCACTTT	CATQGGHNSPLHF
TRBV29-1	TRBJ1-1	.	TRBD1	TGCAGCGTTTCCTTCGACAGGGGTGGCACTGAAGCTTTCTTT	CSVSFDRGGTEAFF
TRBV15	TRBJ1-3	.	TRBD1	TGTGCCACCAGCAGCACCGGGACAGGCTACTCTGGAAACACCATATATTTT	CATSSTGTGYSGNTIYF
TRBV9	TRBJ1-6	.	.	TGTGCCAGCAGCGTAGGACGGGAGTATAATTCACCCCTCCACTTT	CASSVGREYNSPLHF
TRBV18	TRBJ1-4	.	.	TGTGCCAGCTCGCTGGGCGGGAATGAAAAACTGTTTTTT	CASSLGGNEKLFF
TRBV5-1	TRBJ2-1	.	TRBD1	TGCGCCAGCAGCTTCGGACAGGTATACAATGAGCAGTTCTTC	CASSFGQVYNEQFF
TRBV9	TRBJ1-1	.	TRBD1	TGTGCCAGCAGCCGACAGGGTCGGACTGAAGCTTTCTTT	CASSRQGRTEAFF
TRBV6-5	TRBJ1-2	.	TRBD1	TGTGCCAGCAGTCCCACAGGGGGCTTCGACTATGGCTACACCTTC	CASSPTGGFDYGYTF
TRBV2	TRBJ1-5	.	.	TGTGCCAGCACTCAGTTGGCAGGCACACTCAATCAGCCCCAGCATTTT	CASTQLAGTLNQPQHF
TRBV15	TRBJ2-5	few	.	TGTGCCACCAGCAGAGTCGAGGTACAAGAGACCCAGTACTTC	CATSRVEVQETQYF
TRBV23-1	TRBJ2-6	.	TRBD1	TGCGCCAGCAGTACAGGGGGATCTTCTGGGGCCAACGTCCTGACTTTC	CASSTGGSSGANVLTF
TRBV27	TRBJ1-5	.	.	TGTGCCAGCACCCCCAGGTGGTGCTTCGGGGTAGACGGTCAGCCCCAGCATTTT	CASTPRWCFGVDGQPQHF
TRBV10-3	TRBJ1-1	.	.	TGTGCCACCCTCCCCGGACAGATGAACACTGAAGCTTTCTTT	CATLPGQMNTEAFF
TRBV5-4	TRBJ2-3	.	TRBD2	TGTGCCAGCAGCACGGCCTCAAGACTCATCGGGGGGATAGATACGCAGTATTTT	CASSTASRLIGGIDTQYF
TRBV5-1	TRBJ2-1	.	TRBD2	TGCGCCAGCAGCCATTTAGCGGGGGGTCCTTACAATGAGCAGTTCTTC	CASSHLAGGPYNEQFF
TRBV5-1	TRBJ2-2	once	.	TGCGCCAGCAGTTGGGGGGTCACCGGGGAGCTGTTTTTT	CASSWGVTGELFF
TRBV29-1	TRBJ2-7	.	.	TGCAGCGCCCGGGACAACAACTACGAGCAGTACTTC	CSARDNNYEQYF
TRBV29-1	TRBJ1-2	.	TRBD1	TGCAGCGTCCTTCCTATCGGGACAGCTAACTATGGCTACACCTTC	CSVLPIGTANYGYTF
TRBV5-6	TRBJ1-1	.	TRBD1	TGTGCCAGCAGCTTTACAGGGGAGGTTGAAGCTTTCTTT	CASSFTGEVEAFF
TRBV5-1	TRBJ2-2	.	.	TGCGCCAGCAGCGTAGGAATAGGTTGGACTGTAACCGGGGAGCTGTTTTTT	CASSVGIGWTVTGELFF
TRBV6-4	TRBJ1-1	.	.	TGTGCCAGCAGTGACCCTCTGCGGGGGAACACTGAAGCTTTCTTT	CASSDPLRGNTEAFF
TRBV6-1	TRBJ1-4	once	TRBD1	TGTGCCAGCAGCCTGGGACAGCCTAATGAAAAACTGTTTTTT	CASSLGQPNEKLFF
TRBV19	TRBJ1-3	once	TRBD1	TGTGCCAGCAGACAGGGGCGCGGAAACACCATATATTTT	CASRQGRGNTIYF
TRBV11-2	TRBJ2-7	.	.	TGTGCCAGCAGCGAGCGGACAGTTCCCTACGAGCAGTACTTC	CASSERTVPYEQYF
TRBV2	TRBJ2-7	.	TRBD1	TGTGCCAGCAGGGATTGGCCCCGGGACAGTAACTACGAGCAGTACTTC	CASRDWPRDSNYEQYF
TRBV15	TRBJ1-2	.	.	TGTGCCACCAGCAGGGGGGCCTTACCCTTAAGGAATGGCTACACCTTC	CATSRGALPLRNGYTF
TRBV11-3	TRBJ2-2	.	.	TGTGCCAGCAGCTCCTTCACCGGGGAGCTGTTTTTT	CASSSFTGELFF
TRBV5-6	TRBJ2-7	.	TRBD1	TGTGCCAGCAGCTGGGGACAGGGACACTACGAGCAGTACTTC	CASSWGQGHYEQYF
TRBV19	TRBJ1-5	.	.	TGTGCCGGAGGGTTGTCCAATCAGCCCCAGCATTTT	CAGGLSNQPQHF